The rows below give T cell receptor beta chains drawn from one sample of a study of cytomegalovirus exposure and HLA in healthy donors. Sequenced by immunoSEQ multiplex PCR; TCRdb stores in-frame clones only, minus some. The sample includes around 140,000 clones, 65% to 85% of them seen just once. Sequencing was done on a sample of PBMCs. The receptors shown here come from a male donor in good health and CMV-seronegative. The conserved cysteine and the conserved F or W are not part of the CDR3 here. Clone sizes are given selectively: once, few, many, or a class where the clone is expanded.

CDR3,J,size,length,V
ASSRAGPQETQY,TRBJ2-5,-,12,TRBV5-1
ASSESKAGAHEQF,TRBJ2-1,-,13,TRBV10-1
ASSPRTSGAYEQY,-,once,13,TRBV2
ASSLNGQGDTDQPQH,TRBJ1-5,-,15,TRBV10-1
ASSPQGASNTGELF,TRBJ2-2,-,14,TRBV18
ASSQDRQVLGNEQF,TRBJ2-1,-,14,TRBV14
ASSLTQYYEQY,-,-,11,TRBV7-2
ASSQDGNNEQF,TRBJ2-1,-,11,TRBV4-2
ASSPPGGRGPRNTGELF,TRBJ2-2,-,17,TRBV9
ASSLAPGLAYEQY,TRBJ2-7,-,13,TRBV11-2
ASSLEGGATTDTQY,TRBJ2-3,once,14,TRBV7-6
ASREGLAGGQTQY,TRBJ2-5,-,13,TRBV2
ASRESGLTGNEQF,TRBJ2-1,-,13,TRBV5-1
AWNRGSGANVLT,TRBJ2-6,-,12,TRBV30
ASSERSGSSDTQY,TRBJ2-3,-,13,TRBV6-1
ASSWRGLNTEAF,TRBJ1-1,few,12,TRBV27
ATGDSRISNYGYT,TRBJ1-2,-,13,TRBV6-5
ASSELTGIQETQY,TRBJ2-5,-,13,TRBV6-1
ASSTTGTDNEQF,TRBJ2-1,-,12,TRBV5-1
ASKMEPGQGGTEAF,TRBJ1-1,-,14,TRBV5-5
ATSRDQDEQY,TRBJ2-7,-,10,TRBV15
ASSSVGEQY,TRBJ2-7,-,9,TRBV6-5
ASRPGAGGLSGDTQY,TRBJ2-3,-,15,TRBV9
ASSQVSGGRTDTQY,TRBJ2-3,-,14,TRBV4-1
ASSETTGNNNSPLH,TRBJ1-6,-,14,TRBV2
ASRVVTGGVAEAF,TRBJ1-1,-,13,TRBV6-1
ASSQDGPSAF,TRBJ1-1,few,10,TRBV4-2
ASSVDPRARDTDTQY,TRBJ2-3,-,15,TRBV9
ASSLGGGGNIQY,TRBJ2-4,-,12,TRBV11-2
SSSIGQGASEGYT,TRBJ1-2,-,13,TRBV7-9
ASSLASTGNTEAF,TRBJ1-1,few,13,TRBV11-2